The 17 T cell receptor beta chains below come from one sample, sequenced in a study of shared clonotypes between healthy human individuals. TCRdb keeps only in-frame clones here, not all; method: immunoSEQ multiplex PCR. In the table there are millions of clones, about 95% of which are singletons. Naive CD8 isolation took CD45RO-negative cells positively selected for CCR7 and excluded terminally differentiated effector memory CD45RA+ cells. The sequenced sample was naive CD8+ T cells sorted from blood. These receptors were obtained from a man aged 18 to 30 in good health.

The chain recombines TRBV2 with TRBJ2-3, with D perhaps matching TRBD2 (6 bases). Per germline, CDR1 SNHLY and CDR2 FYNNEI. V was pared by 4 bases and J by 2 bases, with 16 bases between. The CDR3 totals 16 residues. The CDR3 sequence: CASSATLATLTDTQYF. The DNA of the CDR3 is TGTGCCAGCAGTGCAACTCTAGCGACTCTCACAGATACGCAGTATTTT. The complete variable domain, with remaining parts taken from reference TRBV2 and TRBJ2-3, reads EPEVTQTPSHQVTQMGQEVILRCVPISNHLYFYWYRQILGQKVEFLVSFYNNEISEKSEIFDDQFSVERPDGSNFTLKIRSTKLEDSAMYFCASSATLATLTDTQYFGPGTRLTVL.

The chain has TRBV5-6 and TRBJ2-5; TRBD2 aligns across 11 bases. The germline V gene encodes CDR1 SGHDT and CDR2 YYEEEE. The CDR3 is 15 amino acids. V dropped 5 bases and J dropped 5; count of bases not matched to a gene: 8. In DNA, the CDR3 is TGTGCCAGCAGACCTACTAGCGGGAGTGTTGAGACCCAGTACTTC. Protein sequence: CASRPTSGSVETQYF.

For this clone: Additional DNA sequences in this sample encode the identical CDR3. V gene TRBV9 combines with J gene TRBJ2-7; D remains unclear. The CDR3 spans 13 residues. V lost 0 bases and J 4 bases, leaving 8 bases between the germline ends. CDR1 and CDR2 from the germline V gene are SGDLS and YYNGEE. The CDR3 loop reads CASSVGGSYEQYF. In nucleotides, the CDR3 is TGTGCCAGCAGCGTAGGAGGATCTTACGAGCAGTACTTC. Based on the CDR3 plus reference TRBV9 and TRBJ2-7, the full variable domain is DSGVTQTPKHLITATGQRVTLRCSPRSGDLSVYWYQQSLDQGLQFLIQYYNGEERAKGNILERFSAQQFPDLHSELNLSSLELGDSALYFCASSVGGSYEQYFGPGTRLTVT.

The J gene is TRBJ2-7, the V gene TRBV4-1, with 7 bases identical to TRBD1. This CDR3 spans 14 amino acids. The germline gives CDR1 MGHRA, CDR2 YSYEKL. After removal of 1 base from V and 5 bases from J, the junction contained 5 bases not matched to a gene. The CDR3 coding sequence is TGCGCCAGCAGCCAAGTACAGGGGCCCCACGAGCAGTACTTC. Encoded protein: CASSQVQGPHEQYF.

A note on this clone: The sample holds other DNA sequences that translate to the same CDR3. The V and J genes are TRBV2 and TRBJ2-5, with D possibly matching TRBD1 (6 bases). The germline V and J ends were trimmed by 6 bases and 2 bases, with 10 bases remaining between them. CDR1 and CDR2 from the germline V gene are SNHLY and FYNNEI. The CDR3 is 13 residues long. The CDR3 loop reads CASSDDRQETQYF. The CDR3 coding sequence is TGTGCCAGCAGCGATGACAGGCAAGAGACCCAGTACTTC.

Only one count was recorded for this clone. The chain carries TRBV30 and TRBJ2-3; 12 nucleotides line up with TRBD2. The trim removed 1 base at V and 5 bases at J, leaving 4 bases unmatched. The CDR3 consists of 15 residues. CDR1 is GTSNPN and CDR2 is SVGIG in the germline V gene (reference sequence). CDR3 DNA sequence: TGTGCCTGGAGTGCCCTAGCGGGGGGGTTAGATACGCAGTATTTT. It specifies CAWSALAGGLDTQYF.

This clone showed up just once. The chain has TRBV4-3 and TRBJ2-2; no reliable D call. Trimming took 0 bases from V and 4 from J, leaving 6 bases between them. This CDR3 contains 14 residues. Germline V gene sequence: CDR1 LGHNA, CDR2 YSLEER. CDR3 loop: CASSQELSTGELFF. CDR3 bases: TGCGCCAGCAGCCAAGAATTATCCACCGGGGAGCTGTTTTTT.

The count of this clone is one. The V call is TRBV19, the J call TRBJ1-3; D may be TRBD1 (6 bases). The germline V gene has CDR1 LNHDA and CDR2 SQIVND (reference sequence). This CDR3 is built from 16 residues. Trimming took off 3 bases at V and 7 bases at J, with 19 bases between the two ends. CDR3 sequence: CASSISTGPLRNTIYF. CDR3 bases: TGTGCCAGTAGTATCTCCACAGGGCCCCTTCGGAACACCATATATTTT. Looking up the rest from reference TRBV19 and TRBJ1-3 gives the full variable domain: DGGITQSPKYLFRKEGQNVTLSCEQNLNHDAMYWYRQDPGQGLRLIYYSQIVNDFQKGDIAEGYSVSREKKESFPLTVTSAQKNPTAFYLCASSISTGPLRNTIYFGEGSWLTVV.

The rearrangement links TRBV28 to TRBJ2-7; D is possibly TRBD1 (5 bases). Trimming cost V 5 bases and J 1 base, with 18 bases left between them. The germline V gene encodes CDR1 MDHEN and CDR2 SYDVKM. This CDR3 is 16 amino acids long. As DNA, the CDR3 is TGTGCCAGCAGTCCCTCCCCCGTTGACAGTTCCTACGAGCAGTACTTC. This codes for CASSPSPVDSSYEQYF.

This clone occurred once. The chain couples TRBV2 to TRBJ1-2, with 8 nucleotides matching TRBD1. V gave up 6 bases and J gave up 5 bases; unmatched junction bases: 8. The length of the CDR3 is 14 residues. Germline values: CDR1 SNHLY, CDR2 FYNNEI. The CDR3 bases are TGTGCCAGCAGCGGGCGACAGGGGCGATATGGCTACACCTTC. As protein: CASSGRQGRYGYTF.

V and J are TRBV27 and TRBJ2-1; 12 nucleotides align to TRBD2. J gave up 4 bases and V 4 bases, and 5 bases lay outside the gene matches. Germline V lookup: CDR1 MNHEY, CDR2 SMNVEV (reference sequence). There are 16 residues in the CDR3. Here the CDR3 reads CASSSKTSGSYNEQFF. For the CDR3, the DNA is TGTGCCAGCAGTTCTAAGACTAGCGGGAGTTACAATGAGCAGTTCTTC.

The rearrangement joins TRBV27 to TRBJ2-7; 16 bases align to TRBD2. CDR3 length: 17 residues. Germline CDR1 is MNHEY and CDR2 is SMNVEV (reference sequence). Trimming cost V 4 bases and J 5 bases; bases outside gene matches: 8. The CDR3 sequence is CASSSIGTSGRGDEQYF. DNA for the CDR3: TGTGCCAGCAGTTCTATCGGGACTAGCGGGAGGGGTGACGAGCAGTACTTC.

A note on this clone: Within the sample, other DNA sequences also encode this same CDR3. The V and J genes are TRBV4-3 and TRBJ2-3; 7 nucleotides agree with TRBD2. The trim removed 2 bases at V and 3 bases at J, leaving 2 bases unmatched. The germline V gene has CDR1 LGHNA and CDR2 YSLEER. This CDR3 spans 14 amino acids. CDR3 loop: CASSQRGSTDTQYF. The CDR3 DNA sequence: TGCGCCAGCAGCCAACGCGGGAGTACAGATACGCAGTATTTT.

As concerns this clone: The sample has other DNA sequences that encode this CDR3 too. V is TRBV7-6 and J is TRBJ2-7, with 8 bases identical to TRBD1. CDR3 length: 15 amino acids. V was pared by 5 bases and J by 0 bases, with 6 bases of the junction left unmatched. Germline V gene data show CDR1 as SGHVS and CDR2 as FNYEAQ. CDR3 nucleotide sequence: TGTGCCAGCAGCCTGGGGACAGGCAGCTCCTACGAGCAGTACTTC. This encodes CASSLGTGSSYEQYF.

Turning to this clone: The identical CDR3 is also encoded by other nucleotide sequences in the sample. The J gene is TRBJ2-7, the V gene TRBV2, with unresolved D. Per germline, CDR1 SNHLY and CDR2 FYNNEI. Trimming cost V 3 bases and J 2 bases, with 5 bases left between them. The CDR3 sequence is 12 residues long. DNA for the CDR3: TGTGCCAGCAGTGAGTCACCCTACGAGCAGTACTTC. Translating gives CASSESPYEQYF.

The chain has TRBV4-3 and TRBJ2-6, with a tentative D call TRBD1 (5 bases). V lost 0 bases and J lost 1, with 10 bases in between. Germline CDR1 reads LGHNA; CDR2 reads YSLEER. This CDR3 is built from 17 residues. The CDR3 reads CASSQDRRGSGANVLTF. CDR3 sequence (DNA): TGCGCCAGCAGCCAAGATCGTAGGGGATCTGGGGCCAACGTCCTGACTTTC.

The V gene is TRBV30, the J gene TRBJ1-2; D gene uncertain. Germline CDR1 is GTSNPN and CDR2 is SVGIG (reference sequence). This CDR3 has 14 residues. V was pared by 0 bases and J by 4 bases, with 12 bases between. CDR3 amino acids: CAWSVEAATYGYTF. The CDR3 DNA is TGTGCCTGGAGTGTAGAAGCGGCTACCTATGGCTACACCTTC.